Listed here are 22 T cell receptor beta chains from one sample, sequenced in a study of T cell responses to AZD1222 COVID-19 vaccine. Method: immunoSEQ multiplex PCR; TCRdb's copy keeps in-frame clones and lacks some. The sample yields roughly 160,000 clones, about 90% seen once. The sample consisted of peripheral blood, taken on day 0 of AZD1222 vaccination. The receptor source for this set is an adult in good health.

The chain joins TRBV4-3 to TRBJ2-7; D is possibly TRBD1 (6 bases). Germline V CDR1 and CDR2: LGHNA, YSLEER. CDR3 length: 17 residues. Trimming pared 0 bases from V and 2 bases from J, leaving 17 bases between. CDR3 DNA: TGCGCCAGCAGCCAAGACGCCCGTGGGGGCAACACCTACGAGCAGTACTTC. Residues: CASSQDARGGNTYEQYF.

The chain uses TRBV7-8 and TRBJ2-1; D might be TRBD2 (6 bases). CDR1 SGHVS and CDR2 FQNEAQ come from the germline V gene. V lost 0 bases, J lost 3 bases, and 12 bases lay in between. The CDR3 has 16 amino acids. Here the CDR3 DNA reads TGTGCCAGCAGCTTAGCGGTGGGAGGAAGCTACAATGAGCAGTTCTTC. Translation gives CASSLAVGGSYNEQFF.

This chain connects TRBV5-4 to TRBJ1-2, with D possibly being TRBD1 (5 bases). The germline V gene encodes CDR1 SGHNT and CDR2 YYREEE (reference sequence). The ends were cut back, 4 bases at V and 5 bases at J, with 12 bases in the middle. The CDR3 spans 13 residues. As DNA, the CDR3 is TGTGCCAGCAGCGCTGGACGACAGTATGGCTACACCTTC. Translated: CASSAGRQYGYTF.

The rearrangement uses TRBV24-1 and TRBJ1-5; no clear D. V dropped 1 base and J dropped 0 bases, with 12 bases sitting between them. The CDR3 covers 17 residues. The V gene's germline CDR1 is KGHDR and CDR2 SFDVKD. CDR3 in DNA: TGTGCCACCAGTGATTTTGATCGGGAATATAGCAATCAGCCCCAGCATTTT. Translation gives CATSDFDREYSNQPQHF.

The rearrangement uses TRBV7-3 and TRBJ2-6; D is possibly TRBD1 (5 bases). V was trimmed by 2 bases and J by 9 bases, leaving 14 bases between them. Germline V CDR1 and CDR2: SGHTA, FQGTGA. This CDR3 region has 15 residues. The chain's CDR3 is CASSLLGRVDNVLTF. Written as DNA, the CDR3 is TGTGCCAGCAGCTTACTTGGCAGGGTCGACAACGTCCTGACTTTC. Full variable domain (missing parts from reference TRBV7-3 and TRBJ2-6): GAGVSQTPSNKVTEKGKYVELRCDPISGHTALYWYRQSLGQGPEFLIYFQGTGAADDSGLPNDRFFAVRPEGSVSTLKIQRTERGDSAVYLCASSLLGRVDNVLTFGAGSRLTVL.

The chain has TRBV7-2 and TRBJ1-1; possibly TRBD1 for D (6 bases). Between the trimmed V and J ends, which lost 5 bases and 3 bases, there was a span of 16 bases. Per germline, CDR1 SGHTA and CDR2 FQGNSA. The CDR3 has 15 residues. The CDR3 spells CASSLTGAIDTEAFF. Here the CDR3 DNA reads TGTGCCAGCAGCCTCACGGGGGCGATAGACACTGAAGCTTTCTTT. Supplemented by reference TRBV7-2 and TRBJ1-1, the full variable domain reads GAGVSQSPSNKVTEKGKDVELRCDPISGHTALYWYRQSLGQGLEFLIYFQGNSAPDKSGLPSDRFSAERTGGSVSTLTIQRTQQEDSAVYLCASSLTGAIDTEAFFGQGTRLTVV.

The gene calls are TRBV6-5 and TRBJ1-2; tentative D call: TRBD1 (6 bases). V was shortened by 7 bases and J by 0 bases, with 15 bases between the two germline ends. Germline V gene data show CDR1 as MNHEY and CDR2 as SVGAGI. This CDR3 has 15 residues. Here the CDR3 reads CASTLTGNPNYGYTF. In DNA, the CDR3 is TGTGCCAGCACCCTCACAGGGAACCCTAACTATGGCTACACCTTC.

This chain links TRBV5-4 with TRBJ2-6; D not certain. This CDR3 is 16 amino acids long. Germline V gene sequence: CDR1 SGHNT, CDR2 YYREEE (reference sequence). The V end was cut by 0 bases, the J end by 0 bases, with 7 bases between. Here the CDR3 reads CASSLARTSGANVLTF. The CDR3 DNA reads TGTGCCAGCAGCTTGGCCCGCACCTCTGGGGCCAACGTCCTGACTTTC.

CDR3 nucleotide sequence: TGTGCCAGCAGCAAAGATTGCTACGGGACAACCCTCGACTATGGCTACACCTTC. The encoded protein is CASSKDCYGTTLDYGYTF. The chain links TRBV21-1 to TRBJ1-2; the table's D gene call, TRBD1, was not cross checked with the DNA. TRBV21-1 is marked as a pseudogene. The CDR3 runs to 18 residues.

J is TRBJ1-2 and V is TRBV2, with 9 positions matching TRBD1. The germline gives CDR1 SNHLY, CDR2 FYNNEI. The length of the CDR3 is 13 residues. The J segment lost 4 bases and the V segment lost 5 bases, leaving 2 bases of the junction unmatched. In nucleotides, the CDR3 is TGTGCCAGCAGTCAGACAGGGGGCTATGGCTACACCTTC. Translating gives CASSQTGGYGYTF.

The chain couples TRBV27 to TRBJ2-7; D gene ambiguous. V shed 4 bases and J shed 0 bases, with 7 bases lying between them. The CDR3 consists of 13 residues. CDR1 and CDR2 from the germline V gene are MNHEY and SMNVEV (reference sequence). DNA of the CDR3: TGTGCCAGCAGTTCCCTCGGCTCCTACGAGCAGTACTTC. Its protein is CASSSLGSYEQYF.

The chain has TRBV5-1 and TRBJ2-5, with D perhaps matching TRBD2 (6 bases). The V gene's germline CDR1 is SGHRS and CDR2 YFSETQ. V was pared by 2 bases and J by 5 bases, with 10 bases between. This CDR3 spans 13 amino acids. This CDR3 is CASSFGGDETQYF. Written as DNA, the CDR3 is TGCGCCAGCAGCTTCGGGGGTGATGAGACCCAGTACTTC.

J is TRBJ2-4 and V is TRBV7-9, with a tentative D call TRBD2 (5 bases). This CDR3 spans 14 amino acids. CDR1 and CDR2 (germline): SEHNR, FQNEAQ (reference sequence). Deletions cut 3 bases from V and 6 bases from J, with 12 bases between. In DNA, the CDR3 is TGTGCCAGCAGCTTGGCCCGCGGGCGAAACATTCAGTACTTC. Amino acid sequence: CASSLARGRNIQYF.

The chain employs TRBV5-4 and TRBJ1-3; D perhaps matches TRBD1 (5 bases). The CDR3 is 15 residues long. CDR1 is SGHNT and CDR2 is YYREEE in the germline V gene (reference sequence). V lost 5 bases and J lost 0, with 12 bases in between. CDR3 coding DNA: TGTGCCAGCAGTCCGGGACGGGCCTCTGGAAACACCATATATTTT. It is translated as CASSPGRASGNTIYF. Variable domain in full (rest from reference TRBV5-4 and TRBJ1-3): ETGVTQSPTHLIKTRGQQVTLRCSSQSGHNTVSWYQQALGQGPQFIFQYYREEENGRGNFPPRFSGLQFPNYSSELNVNALELDDSALYLCASSPGRASGNTIYFGEGSWLTVV.

The chain has TRBV6-2 or TRBV6-3 and TRBJ1-1; D gene ambiguous. The CDR3 contains 14 residues. V lost 0 bases and J lost 3, with 8 bases in between. Germline-derived CDR1 and CDR2 are MNHEY and SVGEGT. CDR3 sequence reads: CASSYSTADTEAFF. The CDR3 DNA sequence: TGTGCCAGCAGTTACTCGACGGCAGACACTGAAGCTTTCTTT.

This chain joins TRBV5-4 and TRBJ2-7, with TRBD1 matching 8 bases. The germline gives CDR1 SGHNT, CDR2 YYREEE (reference sequence). The CDR3 spans 15 residues. V was pared by 4 bases and J by 4 bases, with 10 bases of the junction left unmatched. The CDR3 loop reads CASSPGQGAQYEQYF. CDR3 sequence (DNA): TGTGCCAGCAGCCCCGGGCAGGGGGCTCAGTACGAGCAGTACTTC.

The chain recombines TRBV10-3 with TRBJ1-6; 8 bases are a match to TRBD1. V was clipped by 3 bases and J by 9 bases; unmatched bases: 7. The CDR3 covers 15 residues. The germline V gene encodes CDR1 ENHRY and CDR2 SYGVKD. CDR3 in amino acids: CAISDGTGYGSPLHF. DNA of the CDR3: TGTGCCATCAGTGATGGGACAGGTTATGGTTCACCCCTCCACTTT.

This clone was counted a few times. The chain uses TRBV7-9 and TRBJ2-7; TRBD1 or TRBD2 may be the D gene (5 bases each). Germline V gene sequence: CDR1 SEHNR, CDR2 FQNEAQ (reference sequence). This CDR3 spans 14 amino acids. Trimming removed 0 bases from V and 2 bases from J, with 8 bases in between. CDR3 in amino acids: CASSLATGPYEQYF. CDR3 DNA: TGTGCCAGCAGCTTAGCTACGGGGCCCTACGAGCAGTACTTC.

This rearrangement joins TRBV7-9 to TRBJ1-6, with D possibly TRBD1 on 6 matching bases. Trimming shortened V by 2 bases and J by 9 bases, and 23 bases separated the two germline ends. This CDR3 has 18 residues. Germline CDR1 is SEHNR and CDR2 is FQNEAQ (reference sequence). The CDR3 here is CASSLYGGPLPMPSPLHF. DNA of the CDR3: TGTGCCAGCAGCTTATACGGGGGCCCCTTGCCGATGCCTTCACCCCTCCACTTT.

V gene TRBV7-2 combines with J gene TRBJ2-3; D might be TRBD2 (5 bases). The CDR3 consists of 14 residues. The germline V gene has CDR1 SGHTA and CDR2 FQGNSA. V dropped 5 bases and J dropped 7 bases, with 16 bases sitting between them. This CDR3 reads CASSPTGSTNTQYF. CDR3 in DNA: TGTGCCAGCAGCCCTACGGGGTCAACGAATACGCAGTATTTT.

V gene TRBV5-6 combines with J gene TRBJ1-1; D is uncertain. There are 13 residues in the CDR3. In germline, CDR1 is SGHDT, CDR2 YYEEEE. V dropped 1 base and J dropped 2 bases, with 6 bases sitting between them. CDR3 residues: CASSLKPNTEAFF. The CDR3 DNA reads TGTGCCAGCAGCTTGAAACCCAACACTGAAGCTTTCTTT.

The chain carries TRBV4-1 and TRBJ1-1; possibly TRBD1 for D (5 bases). Trimming removed 5 bases at V and 6 bases at J, with 7 bases between. Germline V gene lookup returns CDR1 MGHRA and CDR2 YSYEKL. The CDR3 spans 11 residues. CDR3 protein: CASSEGPEAFF. The CDR3 bases are TGCGCCAGCAGCGAGGGGCCTGAAGCTTTCTTT.